This is a list of T cell receptor beta chains from one sample in a study of cytomegalovirus exposure and HLA in healthy donors. The repertoire was sequenced with immunoSEQ multiplex PCR; TCRdb's copy has only in-frame clones and lacks some. The data contain roughly 150,000 clones, approximately 80% of them singletons. Sequencing was performed on PBMCs. The receptors stem from a man aged 45-60 years in good health and CMV-seropositive. CDR3s include the opening cysteine and the closing phenylalanine or tryptophan. D genes are given only for firm matches. The listing skips clone size in some rows; elsewhere it reads once, few, many or a size class.

TRBJ2-7 16 . TRBV21-1 . TGTGCCAGCAGCAAAATGACCGGGACAGGGGTTCACGAGCAGTACTTC CASSKMTGTGVHEQYF
TRBJ2-5 16 . TRBV5-4 TRBD2 TGTGCCAGCAGCTCCCGGACTAGCGCGGGCCTTGAGACCCAGTACTTC CASSSRTSAGLETQYF
TRBJ2-2 13 few TRBV19 . TGTGCCAGTAGTACGGGATTAATTGGGGAGCTGTTTTTT CASSTGLIGELFF
TRBJ1-2 14 . TRBV7-9 . TGTGCCAGCAGCTTAGGATTCAGGGCCCATGGCTACACCTTC CASSLGFRAHGYTF
TRBJ1-1 17 . TRBV21-1 . TGTGCCAGCAGCCCGAGAGGGGGGGCCTCATTAGACACTGAAGCTTTCTTT CASSPRGGASLDTEAFF
TRBJ2-5 14 . TRBV11-2 TRBD1 TGTGCCAGCAGCTTTGGGACAGGACAAGAGACCCAGTACTTC CASSFGTGQETQYF
TRBJ1-5 16 . TRBV4-2 . TGTGCCAGCAGCCAAGAAGTAGCGTCAGGCCGGCAGCCCCAGCATTTT CASSQEVASGRQPQHF
TRBJ2-5 13 . TRBV6-1 . TGTGCCAGCAACGGAGGGGGGGTTGAGACCCAGTACTTC CASNGGGVETQYF
TRBJ1-5 17 . TRBV28 TRBD1 TGTGCCAGCAACCCGACAGGGGATTGGTACGGCAATCAGCCCCAGCATTTT CASNPTGDWYGNQPQHF
TRBJ1-1 15 . TRBV4-3 . TGCGCCAGCAGCCAAGTTCTTTACAGGGACCATGAAGTTTTCTTT CASSQVLYRDHEVFF
TRBJ1-5 14 . TRBV18 TRBD1 TGTGCCAGCTCACGGACAGGGGTGGGTCAGCCCCAGCATTTT CASSRTGVGQPQHF
TRBJ2-7 12 once TRBV6-5 . TGTGCCAGCACCGGGTCCACCTACGAGCAGTACTTC CASTGSTYEQYF
TRBJ1-3 14 . TRBV9 TRBD1 TGTGCCAGCAGCTTCCGGACAGGCGGAAACACCATATATTTT CASSFRTGGNTIYF
TRBJ2-2 17 . TRBV7-2 TRBD2 TGTGCCAGCAGCCGAGGGGCGGCGGGGGGGCCGGGCGGGGAGCTGTTTTTT CASSRGAAGGPGGELFF
TRBJ1-1 15 once TRBV19 TRBD1 TGTGCCAGTGAGTACGGGACAGGGGTTAGCACTGAAGCTTTCTTT CASEYGTGVSTEAFF
TRBJ1-1 13 . TRBV6-1 TRBD1 TGTGCCAGCAGTACAGGGGTTTGGACTGAAGCTTTCTTT CASSTGVWTEAFF
TRBJ1-2 16 few TRBV4-3 . TGCGCCAGCAGCCAAGAGGAGGTCAGGCTAAACTATGGCTACACCTTC CASSQEEVRLNYGYTF
TRBJ1-5 13 once TRBV6-5 . TGTGCCAGCAGGGGAGGGGGCAATCAGCCCCAGCATTTT CASRGGGNQPQHF
TRBJ2-1 14 . TRBV9 TRBD2 TGTGCCAGCAGCCCTAGCGGGAGCTACAATGAGCAGTTCTTC CASSPSGSYNEQFF
TRBJ2-1 10 . TRBV20-1 . TGCAGTGCGGGAGACAATGAGCAGTTCTTC CSAGDNEQFF
TRBJ2-3 14 . TRBV27 . TGTGCCAGCAGTTTACGAGCGGAGGCAGATACGCAGTATTTT CASSLRAEADTQYF
TRBJ2-5 16 . TRBV9 . TGTGCCAGCAGCGTAGAAACAATGGGGCAGCAAGAGACCCAGTACTTC CASSVETMGQQETQYF
TRBJ2-7 14 . TRBV5-4 TRBD2 TGTGCCAGCAGCTCTGGGACTAACCTCTACGAGCAGTACTTC CASSSGTNLYEQYF
TRBJ2-2 16 . TRBV7-2 . TGTGCCAGCAGCCCGGGGGGAGGGGGGGATACCGGGGAGCTGTTTTTT CASSPGGGGDTGELFF
TRBJ1-2 14 . TRBV30 TRBD1 TGTGCCTGGAGTACAGGGGGCGTTGGCTATGGCTACACCTTC CAWSTGGVGYGYTF